These 20 T cell receptor beta chains originate from one sample sequenced in a study of cytomegalovirus exposure and HLA in healthy donors. Primers: 60 Vbeta forward and 13 Jbeta reverse. The protocol was immunoSEQ multiplex PCR, while the TCRdb copy is restricted to in-frame clones and leaves out a portion. Among about 98,000 clones listed, 50% to 70% were seen once. The sample consisted of PBMCs. The receptors stem from a human donor in good health.

The V call is TRBV9, the J call TRBJ2-7; the match to TRBD2 covers 13 bases. Trimming at V came to 2 bases and at J to 3 bases, leaving 11 bases not matched to a gene. CDR3 length: 18 residues. Germline CDR1 is SGDLS and CDR2 is YYNGEE. The CDR3 nucleotides are TGTGCCAGCAGCGTGGATCCCACGGGACTAGCGGGAAGCTACGAGCAGTACTTC. The encoded protein is CASSVDPTGLAGSYEQYF. Variable domain in full (rest from reference TRBV9 and TRBJ2-7): DSGVTQTPKHLITATGQRVTLRCSPRSGDLSVYWYQQSLDQGLQFLIQYYNGEERAKGNILERFSAQQFPDLHSELNLSSLELGDSALYFCASSVDPTGLAGSYEQYFGPGTRLTVT.

CDR3 nucleotides: TGTGCCAGCAGCTTGGTATTAGCGGGAGGGGAAGAGACCCAGTACTTC. The encoded protein is CASSLVLAGGEETQYF. The V gene is TRBV5-6, the J gene TRBJ2-5; 11 nucleotides align to TRBD2. The germline gives CDR1 SGHDT, CDR2 YYEEEE. With V trimmed by 0 bases and J by 3 bases, 4 bases remained unmatched. The CDR3 is made up of 16 amino acids.

The chain recombines TRBV29-1 with TRBJ2-5, with D possibly TRBD1 on 6 matching bases. V lost 5 bases and J 5 bases, leaving 18 bases between the germline ends. CDR1 is SQVTM and CDR2 is ANQGSEA in the germline V gene. CDR3 size: 14 residues. The CDR3 loop reads CSVFDRSLRETQYF. The CDR3 coding sequence is TGCAGCGTTTTTGACAGGTCCCTCCGCGAGACCCAGTACTTC.

This clone was counted between two and nine times. The chain has TRBV5-1 and TRBJ2-5; D might be TRBD1 (6 bases). The germline gives CDR1 SGHRS, CDR2 YFSETQ. The V end lost 2 bases, the J end lost 1 base, and 9 bases lay between the germline ends. The CDR3 spans 14 residues. CDR3 bases: TGCGCCAGCAGCTTATTGGACAGCCAAGAGACCCAGTACTTC. It translates to CASSLLDSQETQYF.

CDR3 loop: CASSQVVGVIDNEQFF. The CDR3 region has the DNA TGCGCCAGCAGCCAAGTGGTGGGCGTTATCGACAATGAGCAGTTCTTC. The V and J genes are TRBV4-1 and TRBJ2-1; no clear D. The CDR3 extends over 16 amino acids. The ends were cut back, 1 base at V and 5 bases at J, with 15 bases in the middle. The germline V gene encodes CDR1 MGHRA and CDR2 YSYEKL.

The V call is TRBV2, the J call TRBJ2-5, with 8 bases lining up with TRBD1. V lost 5 bases to trimming and J lost 1 base; unmatched junction nucleotides: 3. Germline V lookup: CDR1 SNHLY, CDR2 FYNNEI. The CDR3 sequence is 14 residues long. The CDR3: CASSFDRGQETQYF. The CDR3 nucleotides read TGTGCCAGCAGTTTCGACAGGGGCCAAGAGACCCAGTACTTC.

This clone was detected only a few times. CDR3 loop: CASSFTWNTEAFF. CDR3 in DNA: TGTGCCAGCAGTTTTACATGGAACACTGAAGCTTTCTTT. The chain uses TRBV27 and TRBJ1-1; D remains unclear. CDR3 size: 13 residues. Germline V gene sequence: CDR1 MNHEY, CDR2 SMNVEV (reference sequence). Trimming stripped 3 bases from V and 1 base from J, with 6 bases between.

V and J are TRBV9 and TRBJ2-3, with 9 bases identical to TRBD2. V lost 0 bases to trimming and J lost 6 bases; unmatched junction nucleotides: 14. This CDR3 is 18 amino acids long. Germline-derived CDR1 and CDR2 are SGDLS and YYNGEE. DNA for the CDR3: TGTGCCAGCAGCGTAGCTGGAGTAGCGGGAGATGTGGAGGATACGCAGTATTTT. Amino acids: CASSVAGVAGDVEDTQYF.

This chain links TRBV28 with TRBJ2-1; TRBD2 is a possible D gene (5 bases). This CDR3 has 12 amino acids. Trimming took off 6 bases at V and 7 bases at J, with 10 bases between the two ends. In germline, CDR1 is MDHEN, CDR2 SYDVKM. The CDR3 DNA reads TGTGCCAGCAGCTCGGACTCTAATGAGCAGTTCTTC. Amino acids: CASSSDSNEQFF.

The chain has TRBV11-2 and TRBJ2-7, with no clear D. Between the trimmed V and J ends, which lost 0 bases and 4 bases, there was a span of 4 bases. The CDR3 is 12 amino acids. From germline, CDR1 is SGHAT and CDR2 FQNNGV. This CDR3 is CASSLDRYEQYF. CDR3 in DNA: TGTGCCAGCAGCTTAGACAGGTACGAGCAGTACTTC. The whole variable domain, filled in from reference TRBV11-2 and TRBJ2-7, reads EAGVAQSPRYKIIEKRQSVAFWCNPISGHATLYWYQQILGQGPKLLIQFQNNGVVDDSQLPKDRFSAERLKGVDSTLKIQPAKLEDSAVYLCASSLDRYEQYFGPGTRLTVT.

On this clone: One end of the junction is discordant with germline, which a read error may explain. The J gene is TRBJ2-5, the V gene TRBV7-8, with 9 bases aligning to TRBD2. The tail of the sequence fits TRBJ2-7 better, so the J call may be wrong. CDR3 length equals 13 residues. From germline, CDR1 is SGHVS and CDR2 FQNEAQ. The CDR3 nucleotides read TGTGCCAGCAGGTTAGCGGGGGCCTACGAGCAGTACTTC. Translating it yields CASRLAGAYEQYF.

The V gene is TRBV19, the J gene TRBJ2-7; TRBD1 aligns across 7 bases. CDR1 and CDR2 (germline): LNHDA, SQIVND (reference sequence). V gave up 5 bases and J gave up 0 bases; unmatched junction bases: 4. The CDR3 length is 14 residues. CDR3 in amino acids: CASSVQGYSYEQYF. The CDR3 nucleotides read TGTGCCAGTAGTGTACAGGGGTACTCCTACGAGCAGTACTTC.

This chain joins TRBV19 and TRBJ1-5; D may be TRBD1 (5 bases). CDR3 size: 17 residues. The germline CDR1 and CDR2 sequences are LNHDA and SQIVND (reference sequence). Trimming cost V 3 bases and J 0 bases, with 15 bases left between them. In nucleotides, the CDR3 is TGTGCCAGTAGTATCCTGCAGGGTATCGGTAGCAATCAGCCCCAGCATTTT. Its protein product is CASSILQGIGSNQPQHF. The whole variable domain, filled in from reference TRBV19 and TRBJ1-5, reads DGGITQSPKYLFRKEGQNVTLSCEQNLNHDAMYWYRQDPGQGLRLIYYSQIVNDFQKGDIAEGYSVSREKKESFPLTVTSAQKNPTAFYLCASSILQGIGSNQPQHFGDGTRLSIL.

The chain uses TRBV10-3 and TRBJ2-1, with 7 bases lining up with TRBD1. This CDR3 is built from 12 residues. CDR1 is ENHRY and CDR2 is SYGVKD in the germline V gene. After removal of 9 bases from V and 5 bases from J, the junction contained 4 bases not matched to a gene. The CDR3, as DNA: TGTGCCATGATGACAGGGAACAATGAGCAGTTCTTC. Amino acid sequence: CAMMTGNNEQFF.

This chain joins TRBV7-8 and TRBJ2-7; maybe TRBD1 (6 bases). This CDR3 spans 14 amino acids. CDR1 is SGHVS, CDR2 FQNEAQ, per germline. The V end lost 4 bases, the J end lost 3 bases, and 13 bases lay between the germline ends. DNA of the CDR3: TGTGCCAGCAGCTCTCAGGGACATCTCTACGAGCAGTACTTC. Its protein product is CASSSQGHLYEQYF.

The chain employs TRBV14 and TRBJ1-2; no definite D call. Germline assignment: CDR1 SGHDN and CDR2 FVKESK. Trimming left V 0 bases short and J 7 bases short, with 12 bases between. This CDR3 contains 14 residues. DNA of the CDR3: TGTGCCAGCAGCCAAGATCCGGGTTTGGGTGGCTACACCTTC. The encoded protein is CASSQDPGLGGYTF.

The chain carries TRBV5-1 and TRBJ2-1; D gene uncertain. The germline gives CDR1 SGHRS, CDR2 YFSETQ. CDR3 size: 17 residues. Between the trimmed V and J ends, which lost 2 bases and 0 bases, there was a span of 15 bases. The DNA of the CDR3 is TGCGCCAGCAGCTTTACTGGCGGTGATTACTCCTACAATGAGCAGTTCTTC. It specifies CASSFTGGDYSYNEQFF.

V and J are TRBV5-1 and TRBJ2-1, with D maybe TRBD1 (6 bases). Trimming took 5 bases from V and 5 from J, leaving 14 bases between them. This CDR3 region has 14 residues. From germline, CDR1 is SGHRS and CDR2 YFSETQ. The DNA for the CDR3 is TGCGCCAGCAGAACGGGACACGGAAACAATGAGCAGTTCTTC. This encodes CASRTGHGNNEQFF.

V and J are TRBV19 and TRBJ2-2; TRBD2 matches at 8 bases. With V trimmed by 6 bases and J by 4 bases, 7 bases remained unmatched. The CDR3 is made up of 15 amino acids. Germline-derived CDR1 and CDR2 are LNHDA and SQIVND (reference sequence). The CDR3 DNA is TGTGCCAGTAGGGAGACTAGCGCCCGCACCGGGGAGCTGTTTTTT. This translates into CASRETSARTGELFF.

This sequence joins TRBV19 and TRBJ2-3; 8 positions match TRBD2. Germline V gene data show CDR1 as LNHDA and CDR2 as SQIVND (reference sequence). The CDR3 contains 15 residues. V lost 1 base to trimming and J lost 5 bases; unmatched junction nucleotides: 5. For the CDR3, the DNA is TGTGCCAGTAGTATAGGCGGGACTAGTGGAGATACGCAGTATTTT. It codes for CASSIGGTSGDTQYF. The complete variable domain, with remaining parts taken from reference TRBV19 and TRBJ2-3, reads DGGITQSPKYLFRKEGQNVTLSCEQNLNHDAMYWYRQDPGQGLRLIYYSQIVNDFQKGDIAEGYSVSREKKESFPLTVTSAQKNPTAFYLCASSIGGTSGDTQYFGPGTRLTVL.